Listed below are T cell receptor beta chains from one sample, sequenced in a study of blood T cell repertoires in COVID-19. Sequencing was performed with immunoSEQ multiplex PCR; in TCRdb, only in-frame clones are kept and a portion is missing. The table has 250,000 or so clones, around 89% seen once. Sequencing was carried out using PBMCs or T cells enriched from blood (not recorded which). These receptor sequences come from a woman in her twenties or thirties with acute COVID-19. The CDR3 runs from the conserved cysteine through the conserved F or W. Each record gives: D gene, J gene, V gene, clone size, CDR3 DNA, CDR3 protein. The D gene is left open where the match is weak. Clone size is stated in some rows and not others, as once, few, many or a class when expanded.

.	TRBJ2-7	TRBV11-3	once	TGTGCCAGCAGCTTAAGTAGCGGAGACTACGAGCAGTACTTC	CASSLSSGDYEQYF
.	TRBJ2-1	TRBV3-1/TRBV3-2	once	TGTGCCAGCAGCCGTTCAGGACAGTATGACAATGAGCAGTTCTTC	CASSRSGQYDNEQFF
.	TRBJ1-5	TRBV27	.	TGTGCCAGCAGCCCCCGACAGGCTAATCAGCCCCAGCATTTT	CASSPRQANQPQHF
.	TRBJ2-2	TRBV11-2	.	TGTGCCAGCAGCTTAGTAGACGGGTTGACCGGGGAGCTGTTTTTT	CASSLVDGLTGELFF
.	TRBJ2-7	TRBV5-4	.	TGTGCCAGCAGCTTGGAGGGGGCCTACGAGCAGTACTTC	CASSLEGAYEQYF
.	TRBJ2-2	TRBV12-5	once	TGTGCTAGTGGTCTTGAGGTGGGGGGAGCGACCACCGGGGAGCTGTTTTTT	CASGLEVGGATTGELFF
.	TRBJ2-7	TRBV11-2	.	TGTGCCAGCAGCTTAGTGTTCGGACTGTTGATCTACGAGCAGTACTTC	CASSLVFGLLIYEQYF
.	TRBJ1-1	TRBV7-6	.	TGTGCCAGCAGCCTCGGACAGAACACTGAAGCTTTCTTT	CASSLGQNTEAFF
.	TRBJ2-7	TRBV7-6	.	TGTGCCAGCAGCTTAGGCAATGGGCCCTCCTACGAGCAGTACTTC	CASSLGNGPSYEQYF
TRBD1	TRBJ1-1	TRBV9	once	TGTGCCAGCAGCGGACAGGGAACGAACACTGAAGCTTTCTTT	CASSGQGTNTEAFF
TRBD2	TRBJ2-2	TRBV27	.	TGTGCCACCCAAAGGGAGGGCACCGGGGAGCTGTTTTTT	CATQREGTGELFF
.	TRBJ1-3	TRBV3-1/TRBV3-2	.	TGTGCCAGCAGCCAAGATGGTGCGGGGCATAGCTCTGGAAACACCATATATTTT	CASSQDGAGHSSGNTIYF
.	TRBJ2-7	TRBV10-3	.	TGTGCCATCAGTGATCCACTACCGTTGGTCTCTCGGGTTTCCTACGAGCAGTACTTC	CAISDPLPLVSRVSYEQYF
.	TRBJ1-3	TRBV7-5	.	TGTGTCAGATTGGGCGGAAACACCATATATTTT	CVRLGGNTIYF
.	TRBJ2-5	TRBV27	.	TGTGCCAGCAGTTTACCTGAGGGGACCCAGTACTTC	CASSLPEGTQYF
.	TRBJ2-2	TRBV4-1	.	TGCGCCAGCAGCCAAGTCGGGAGTGGCGGGGAGCTGTTTTTT	CASSQVGSGGELFF
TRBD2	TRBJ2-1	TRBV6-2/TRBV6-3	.	TGTGCCAGCAGTCGAACCCGGACTAGCACCTACAATGAGCAGTTCTTC	CASSRTRTSTYNEQFF
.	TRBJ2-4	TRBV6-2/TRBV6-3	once	TGTGCCAGCAGTTCAGCCGACAGTTACAAAAACATTCAGTACTTC	CASSSADSYKNIQYF
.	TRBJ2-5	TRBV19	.	TGTGCCAGTAGTAAGCCGGGCCAAGAGACCCAGTACTTC	CASSKPGQETQYF
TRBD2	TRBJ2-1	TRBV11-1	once	TGTGCCAGCAGCCGATCTAGCGGAGGCTCCTACAATGAGCAGTTCTTC	CASSRSSGGSYNEQFF
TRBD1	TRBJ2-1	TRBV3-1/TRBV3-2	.	TGTGCCAGCAGGCGACAGGGGCCTACTATGGGGAATGAGCAGTTCTTC	CASRRQGPTMGNEQFF
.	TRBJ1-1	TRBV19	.	TGTGCCACCTCGCCGACAAAGAACACTGAAGCTTTCTTT	CATSPTKNTEAFF
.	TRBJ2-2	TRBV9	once	TGTGCCAGCAGCGTAGCTCCCCAGGCGAACACCGGGGAGCTGTTTTTT	CASSVAPQANTGELFF
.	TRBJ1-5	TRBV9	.	TGTGCCAGCAGCGTTGGGTCCGGGCAGCCCCAGCATTTT	CASSVGSGQPQHF
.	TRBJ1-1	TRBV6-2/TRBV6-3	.	TGTGCCAGCAGTTACTCGGCGGTGGGGGCAGGGTGGACTGAAGCTTTCTTT	CASSYSAVGAGWTEAFF
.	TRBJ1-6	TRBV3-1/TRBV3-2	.	TGTGCCAGCAGCCAAGGGGAGGGTTTAATGGCACCCCTCCACTTT	CASSQGEGLMAPLHF
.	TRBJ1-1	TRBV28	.	TGTGCCAGCAGTACCGATGGAGGAACTGAAGCTTTCTTT	CASSTDGGTEAFF
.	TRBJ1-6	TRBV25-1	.	TGTGCCAGCAGTGAATCAGGGTACAATTCACCCCTCCACTTT	CASSESGYNSPLHF
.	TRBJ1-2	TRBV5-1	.	TGCGCCAGCAGCTTGGCCCCGAGGAACTATGGCTACACCTTC	CASSLAPRNYGYTF
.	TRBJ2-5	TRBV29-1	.	TGCAGCGTTTCAGCTACAGACCAAGAGACCCAGTACTTC	CSVSATDQETQYF
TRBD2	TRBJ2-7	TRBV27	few	TGTGCCAGCAGGCCCCCCCCGGGAGGGCACTCCTACGAGCAGTACTTC	CASRPPPGGHSYEQYF
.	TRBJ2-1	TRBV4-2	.	TGTGCCAGCAGCCAAGAATTGTCGGGAGAGCTCTACAATGAGCAGTTCTTC	CASSQELSGELYNEQFF
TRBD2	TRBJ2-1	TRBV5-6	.	TGTGCCAGCAGCGGGCTAGCGGAACTTTACAATGAGCAGTTCTTC	CASSGLAELYNEQFF
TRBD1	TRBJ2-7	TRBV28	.	TGTGCCAGCCGCGAACAGGGGTTGCTACACGAGCAGTACTTC	CASREQGLLHEQYF
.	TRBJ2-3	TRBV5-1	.	TGCGCCAGCAGCTTACAACGAGATACGCAGTATTTT	CASSLQRDTQYF
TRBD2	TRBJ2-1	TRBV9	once	TGTGCCAGCAGCCCAATCGGGACTAGCGGGTACGACAATGAGCAGTTCTTC	CASSPIGTSGYDNEQFF
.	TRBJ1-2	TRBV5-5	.	TGTGCCAGCAGCGGACCGACAGCGTTAGCTAACTATGGCTACACCTTC	CASSGPTALANYGYTF
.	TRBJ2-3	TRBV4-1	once	TGCGCCAGCAGCCAAGAGGGGGGTGGGGATACGCAGTATTTT	CASSQEGGGDTQYF
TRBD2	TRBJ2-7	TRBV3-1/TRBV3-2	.	TGTGCCAGCAGCCAGCGGGGGGCGGGCGACGAGCAGTACTTC	CASSQRGAGDEQYF
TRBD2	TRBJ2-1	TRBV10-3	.	TGTGCCATCAGTGTTGGAGCGGGAGGCCTCAATGAGCAGTTCTTC	CAISVGAGGLNEQFF
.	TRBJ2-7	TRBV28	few	TGTGCCAGCAGTCCCGGAGGGCACTTTAGGAATGTTAAGGGCTACGAGCAGTACTTC	CASSPGGHFRNVKGYEQYF
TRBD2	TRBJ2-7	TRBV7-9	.	TGTGCCAGCAGCTTCCCGGGGGGAACCTACGAGCAGTACTTC	CASSFPGGTYEQYF
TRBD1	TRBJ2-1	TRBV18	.	TGTGCCAGCTCTCCGCCGGGACAGGGCATGGGTGAGCAGTTCTTC	CASSPPGQGMGEQFF
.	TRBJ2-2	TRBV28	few	TGTGCCAGCGCTCTAGTAAACACCGGGGAGCTGTTTTTT	CASALVNTGELFF
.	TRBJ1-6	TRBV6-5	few	TGTGCCAGCGGGAGTGGGGAGCGGTATAATTCACCCCTCCACTTT	CASGSGERYNSPLHF
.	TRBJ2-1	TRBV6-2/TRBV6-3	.	TGTGCCAGCAGTCCCGGTGTTGGTTACAATGAGCAGTTCTTC	CASSPGVGYNEQFF
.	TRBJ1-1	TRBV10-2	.	TGCGCCAGCGGCCTCGGTGAGCGCACTGAAGCTTTCTTT	CASGLGERTEAFF
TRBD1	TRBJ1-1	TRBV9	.	TGTGCCAGCAGCGCCAGGGGGGATGAAGCTTTCTTT	CASSARGDEAFF
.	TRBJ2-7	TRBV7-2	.	TGTGCCAGCAGCTTAGTAGGGGGACTATCCTACGAGCAGTACTTC	CASSLVGGLSYEQYF
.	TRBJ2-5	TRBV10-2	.	TGCGCCAGCAGTGGGAGGGAAGGGGTTGAGGGAGAGACCCAGTACTTC	CASSGREGVEGETQYF
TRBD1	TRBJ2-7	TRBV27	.	TGTGCCAGCAGTTCGGACAGGGCCCCCTACGAGCAGTACTTC	CASSSDRAPYEQYF
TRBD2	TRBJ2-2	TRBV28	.	TGTGCCAGCATCACGCCAGGGGGGACTAGCGCCACCGGGGAGCTGTTTTTT	CASITPGGTSATGELFF
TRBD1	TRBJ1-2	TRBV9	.	TGTGCCAGCAGCGTATATGACAGGGATCAATGGGGCTACACCTTC	CASSVYDRDQWGYTF
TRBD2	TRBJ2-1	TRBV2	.	TGTGCCAGCAGTGCACTAGCGGGGATCTCCTACAATGAGCAGTTCTTC	CASSALAGISYNEQFF
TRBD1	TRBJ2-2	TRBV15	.	TGTGCCACCAGCAAAGACAGGGTGAACACCGGGGAGCTGTTTTTT	CATSKDRVNTGELFF
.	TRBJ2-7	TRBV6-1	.	TGTGCCAGCAGTGAAGGAACGGGAATCTACGAGCAGTACTTC	CASSEGTGIYEQYF
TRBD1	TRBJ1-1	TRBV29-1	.	TGCAGCGTTGACCCGGGACAGCGGAAGAACACTGAAGCTTTCTTT	CSVDPGQRKNTEAFF
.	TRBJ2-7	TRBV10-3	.	TGTGCCACTCAGGCTACCTACGAGCAGTACTTC	CATQATYEQYF
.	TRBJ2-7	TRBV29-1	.	TGCAGCGTTGGACAGGGAGGTTACGAGCAGTACTTC	CSVGQGGYEQYF